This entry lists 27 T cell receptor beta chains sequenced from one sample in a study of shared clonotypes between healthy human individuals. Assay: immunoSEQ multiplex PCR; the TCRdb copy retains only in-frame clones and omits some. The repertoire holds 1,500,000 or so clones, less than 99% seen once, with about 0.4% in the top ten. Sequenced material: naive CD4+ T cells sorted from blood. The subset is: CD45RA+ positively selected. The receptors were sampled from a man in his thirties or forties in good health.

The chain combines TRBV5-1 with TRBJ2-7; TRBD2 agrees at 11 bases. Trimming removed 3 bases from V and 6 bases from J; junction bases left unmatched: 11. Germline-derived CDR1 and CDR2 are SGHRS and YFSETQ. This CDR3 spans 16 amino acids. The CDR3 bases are TGCGCCAGCAGCTCTCCAACTAGCGGGAGTTCTAGCGAGCAGTACTTC. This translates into CASSSPTSGSSSEQYF.

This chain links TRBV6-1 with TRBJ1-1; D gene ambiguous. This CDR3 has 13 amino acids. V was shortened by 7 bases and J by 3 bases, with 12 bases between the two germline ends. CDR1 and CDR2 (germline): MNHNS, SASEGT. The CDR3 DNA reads TGTGCCAGCAAGGAGGGAGGTGACACTGAAGCTTTCTTT. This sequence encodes CASKEGGDTEAFF.

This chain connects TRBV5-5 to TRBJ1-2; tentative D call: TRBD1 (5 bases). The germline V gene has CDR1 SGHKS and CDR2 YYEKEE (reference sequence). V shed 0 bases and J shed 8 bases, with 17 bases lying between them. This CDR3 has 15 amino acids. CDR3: CASSLAGKSTGGYTF. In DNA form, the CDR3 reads TGTGCCAGCAGCTTGGCAGGGAAGAGTACGGGAGGCTACACCTTC. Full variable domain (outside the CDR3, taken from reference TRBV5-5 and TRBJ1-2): DAGVTQSPTHLIKTRGQQVTLRCSPISGHKSVSWYQQVLGQGPQFIFQYYEKEERGRGNFPDRFSARQFPNYSSELNVNALLLGDSALYLCASSLAGKSTGGYTFGSGTRLTVV.

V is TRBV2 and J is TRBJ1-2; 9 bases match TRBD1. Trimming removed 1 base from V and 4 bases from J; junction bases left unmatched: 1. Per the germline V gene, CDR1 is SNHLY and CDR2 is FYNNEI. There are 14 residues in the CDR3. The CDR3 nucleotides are TGTGCCAGCAGTGAAGGGGACAGGGCCTATGGCTACACCTTC. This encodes CASSEGDRAYGYTF. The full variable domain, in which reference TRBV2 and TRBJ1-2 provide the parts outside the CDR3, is EPEVTQTPSHQVTQMGQEVILRCVPISNHLYFYWYRQILGQKVEFLVSFYNNEISEKSEIFDDQFSVERPDGSNFTLKIRSTKLEDSAMYFCASSEGDRAYGYTFGSGTRLTVV.

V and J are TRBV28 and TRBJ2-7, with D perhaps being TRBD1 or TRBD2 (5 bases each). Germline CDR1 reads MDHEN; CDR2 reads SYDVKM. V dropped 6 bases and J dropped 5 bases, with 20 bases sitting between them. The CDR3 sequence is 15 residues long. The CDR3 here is CASSDPGRIFHEQYF. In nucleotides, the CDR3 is TGTGCCAGCAGCGACCCGGGACGCATATTCCACGAGCAGTACTTC. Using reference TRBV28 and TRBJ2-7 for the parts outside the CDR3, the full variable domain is DVKVTQSSRYLVKRTGEKVFLECVQDMDHENMFWYRQDPGLGLRLIYFSYDVKMKEKGDIPEGYSVSREKKERFSLILESASTNQTSMYLCASSDPGRIFHEQYFGPGTRLTVT.

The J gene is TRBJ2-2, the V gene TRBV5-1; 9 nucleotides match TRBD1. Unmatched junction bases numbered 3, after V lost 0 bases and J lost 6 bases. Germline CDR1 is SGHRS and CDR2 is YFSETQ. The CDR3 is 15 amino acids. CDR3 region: CASSLDGQGPGELFF. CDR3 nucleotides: TGCGCCAGCAGCTTGGATGGACAGGGGCCCGGGGAGCTGTTTTTT.

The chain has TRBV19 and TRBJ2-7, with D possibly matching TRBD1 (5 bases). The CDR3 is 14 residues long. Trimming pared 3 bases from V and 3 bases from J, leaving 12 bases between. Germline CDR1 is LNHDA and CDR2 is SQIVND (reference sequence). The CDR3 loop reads CASSMGHSSYEQYF. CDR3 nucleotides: TGTGCCAGTAGTATGGGGCACAGCAGCTACGAGCAGTACTTC. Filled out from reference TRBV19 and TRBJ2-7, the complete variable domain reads DGGITQSPKYLFRKEGQNVTLSCEQNLNHDAMYWYRQDPGQGLRLIYYSQIVNDFQKGDIAEGYSVSREKKESFPLTVTSAQKNPTAFYLCASSMGHSSYEQYFGPGTRLTVT.

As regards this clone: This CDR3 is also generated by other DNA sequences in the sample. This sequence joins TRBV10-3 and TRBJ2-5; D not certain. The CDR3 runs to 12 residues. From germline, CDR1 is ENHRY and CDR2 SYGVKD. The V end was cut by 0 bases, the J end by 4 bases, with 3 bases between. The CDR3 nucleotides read TGTGCCATCAGTGAGTCTCGAGAGACCCAGTACTTC. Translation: CAISESRETQYF.

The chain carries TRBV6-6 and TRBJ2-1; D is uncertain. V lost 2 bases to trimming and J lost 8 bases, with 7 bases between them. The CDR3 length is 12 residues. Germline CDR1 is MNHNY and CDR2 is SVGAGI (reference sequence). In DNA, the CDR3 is TGTGCCAGCAGTTACGAGCAATATGAGCAGTTCTTC. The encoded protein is CASSYEQYEQFF.

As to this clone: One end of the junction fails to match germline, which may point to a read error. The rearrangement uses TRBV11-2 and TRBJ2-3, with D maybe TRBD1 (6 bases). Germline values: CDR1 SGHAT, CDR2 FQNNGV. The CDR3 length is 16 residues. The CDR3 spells CASTPRTGKGTDMQYF. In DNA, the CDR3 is TGTGCCAGCACCCCTCGAACAGGGAAGGGCACAGATATGCAGTATTTT.

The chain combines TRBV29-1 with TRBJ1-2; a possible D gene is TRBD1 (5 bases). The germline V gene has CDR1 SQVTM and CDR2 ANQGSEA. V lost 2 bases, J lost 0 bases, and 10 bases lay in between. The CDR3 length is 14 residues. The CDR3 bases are TGCAGCGTTGAAAGAGGGGAGTCTAACTATGGCTACACCTTC. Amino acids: CSVERGESNYGYTF. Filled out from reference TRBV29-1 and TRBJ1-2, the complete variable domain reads SAVISQKPSRDICQRGTSLTIQCQVDSQVTMMFWYRQQPGQSLTLIATANQGSEATYESGFVIDKFPISRPNLTFSTLTVSNMSPEDSSIYLCSVERGESNYGYTFGSGTRLTVV.

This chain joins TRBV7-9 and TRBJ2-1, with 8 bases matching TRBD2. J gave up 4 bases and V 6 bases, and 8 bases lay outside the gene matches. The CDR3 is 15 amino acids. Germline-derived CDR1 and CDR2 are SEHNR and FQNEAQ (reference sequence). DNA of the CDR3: TGTGCCAGCAGAACCCGAGCGGGAGCATACAATGAGCAGTTCTTC. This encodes CASRTRAGAYNEQFF.

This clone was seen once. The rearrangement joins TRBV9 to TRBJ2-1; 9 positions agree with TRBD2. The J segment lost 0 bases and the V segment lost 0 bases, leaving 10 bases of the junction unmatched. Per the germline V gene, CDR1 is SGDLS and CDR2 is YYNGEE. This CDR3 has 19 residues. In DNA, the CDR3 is TGTGCCAGCAGCGTAGCAACTAGCGGGTTCATTAGCTCCTACAATGAGCAGTTCTTC. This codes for CASSVATSGFISSYNEQFF.

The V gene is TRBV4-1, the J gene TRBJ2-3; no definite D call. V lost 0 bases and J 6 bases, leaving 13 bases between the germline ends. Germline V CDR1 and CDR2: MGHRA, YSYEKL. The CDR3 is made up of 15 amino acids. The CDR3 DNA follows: TGCGCCAGCAGCCAAGATGAATGGGCCCCGGATACGCAGTATTTT. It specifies CASSQDEWAPDTQYF.

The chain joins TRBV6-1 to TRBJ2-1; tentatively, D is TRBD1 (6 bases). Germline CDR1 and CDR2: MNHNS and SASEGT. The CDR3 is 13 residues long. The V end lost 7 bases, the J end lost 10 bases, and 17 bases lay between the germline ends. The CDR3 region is CASTTGLEEEQFF. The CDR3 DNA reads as TGTGCCAGCACAACAGGGCTGGAGGAGGAGCAGTTCTTC.

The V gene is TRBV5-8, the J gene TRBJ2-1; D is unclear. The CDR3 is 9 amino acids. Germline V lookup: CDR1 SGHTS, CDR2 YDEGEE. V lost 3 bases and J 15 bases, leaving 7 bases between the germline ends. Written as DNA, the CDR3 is TGTGCCAGCAGCTCCGGACCGTTCTTC. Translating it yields CASSSGPFF.

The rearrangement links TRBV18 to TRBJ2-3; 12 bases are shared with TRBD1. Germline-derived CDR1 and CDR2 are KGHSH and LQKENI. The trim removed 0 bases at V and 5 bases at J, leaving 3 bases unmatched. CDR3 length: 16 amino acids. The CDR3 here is CASSPPGTGGGDTQYF. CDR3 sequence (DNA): TGTGCCAGCTCACCACCCGGGACAGGGGGCGGAGATACGCAGTATTTT.

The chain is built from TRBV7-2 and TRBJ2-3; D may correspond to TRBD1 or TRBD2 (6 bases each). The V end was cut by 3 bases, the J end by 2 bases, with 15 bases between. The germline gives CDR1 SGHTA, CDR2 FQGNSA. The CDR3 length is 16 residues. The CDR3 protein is CASSFQGGQITDTQYF. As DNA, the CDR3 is TGTGCCAGCAGCTTCCAAGGGGGGCAGATCACAGATACGCAGTATTTT.

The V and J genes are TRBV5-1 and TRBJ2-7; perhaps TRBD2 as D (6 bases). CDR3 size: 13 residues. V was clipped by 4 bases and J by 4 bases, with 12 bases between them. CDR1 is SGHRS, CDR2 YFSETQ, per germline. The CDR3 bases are TGCGCCAGCAGCGACGGGAGTTATTACGAGCAGTACTTC. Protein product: CASSDGSYYEQYF. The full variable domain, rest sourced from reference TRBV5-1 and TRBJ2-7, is KAGVTQTPRYLIKTRGQQVTLSCSPISGHRSVSWYQQTPGQGLQFLFEYFSETQRNKGNFPGRFSGRQFSNSRSEMNVSTLELGDSALYLCASSDGSYYEQYFGPGTRLTVT.

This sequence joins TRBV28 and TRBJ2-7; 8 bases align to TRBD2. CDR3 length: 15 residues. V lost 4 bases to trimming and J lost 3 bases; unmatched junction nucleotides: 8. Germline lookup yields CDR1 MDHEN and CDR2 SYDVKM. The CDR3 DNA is TGTGCCAGCAGTTCCCGCCTAGCGGGTGTCTACGAGCAGTACTTC. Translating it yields CASSSRLAGVYEQYF.

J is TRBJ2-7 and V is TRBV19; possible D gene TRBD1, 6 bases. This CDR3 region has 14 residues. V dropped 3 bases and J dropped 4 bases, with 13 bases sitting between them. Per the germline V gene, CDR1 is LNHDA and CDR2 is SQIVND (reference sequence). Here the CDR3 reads CASSIRGLPYEQYF. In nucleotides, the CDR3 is TGTGCCAGTAGTATCAGGGGCCTCCCTTACGAGCAGTACTTC.

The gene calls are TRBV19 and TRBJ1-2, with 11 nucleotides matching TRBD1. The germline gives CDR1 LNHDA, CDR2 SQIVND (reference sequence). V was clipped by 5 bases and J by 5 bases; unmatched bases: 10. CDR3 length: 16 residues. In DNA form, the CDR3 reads TGTGCCAGTAGTGCTACCCGGACAGGGGGCAAATATGGCTACACCTTC. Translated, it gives CASSATRTGGKYGYTF.

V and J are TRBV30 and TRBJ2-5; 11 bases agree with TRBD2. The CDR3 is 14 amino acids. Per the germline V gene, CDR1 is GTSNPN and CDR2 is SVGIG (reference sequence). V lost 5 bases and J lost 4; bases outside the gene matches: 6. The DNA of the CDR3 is TGTGCCTGGCGGGGACTAGCGGCAGGAGAGACCCAGTACTTC. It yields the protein CAWRGLAAGETQYF.

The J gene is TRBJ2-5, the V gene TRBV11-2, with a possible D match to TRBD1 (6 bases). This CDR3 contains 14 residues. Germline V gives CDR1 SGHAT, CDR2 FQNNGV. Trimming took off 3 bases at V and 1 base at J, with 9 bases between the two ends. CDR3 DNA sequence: TGTGCCAGCAGCTTCAACAGGGTCCAAGAGACCCAGTACTTC. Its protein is CASSFNRVQETQYF.

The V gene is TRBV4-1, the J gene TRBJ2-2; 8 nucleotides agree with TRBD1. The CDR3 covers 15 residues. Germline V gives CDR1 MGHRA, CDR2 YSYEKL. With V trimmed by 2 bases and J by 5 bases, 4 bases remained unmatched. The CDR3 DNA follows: TGCGCCAGCAGCCAAAGACAGGGGACTACCGGGGAGCTGTTTTTT. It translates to CASSQRQGTTGELFF.

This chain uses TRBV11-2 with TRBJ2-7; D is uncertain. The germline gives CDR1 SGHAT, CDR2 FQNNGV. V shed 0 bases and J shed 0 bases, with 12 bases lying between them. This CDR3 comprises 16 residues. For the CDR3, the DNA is TGTGCCAGCAGCTTAGATGACCGAAAGAGCTCCTACGAGCAGTACTTC. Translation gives CASSLDDRKSSYEQYF. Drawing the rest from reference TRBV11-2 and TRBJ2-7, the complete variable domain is EAGVAQSPRYKIIEKRQSVAFWCNPISGHATLYWYQQILGQGPKLLIQFQNNGVVDDSQLPKDRFSAERLKGVDSTLKIQPAKLEDSAVYLCASSLDDRKSSYEQYFGPGTRLTVT.

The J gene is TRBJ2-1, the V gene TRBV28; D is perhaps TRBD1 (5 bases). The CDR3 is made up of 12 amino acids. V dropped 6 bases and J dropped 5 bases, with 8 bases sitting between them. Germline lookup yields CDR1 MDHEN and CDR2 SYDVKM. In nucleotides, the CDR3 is TGTGCCAGCAGGACAGAGCACAATGAGCAGTTCTTC. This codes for CASRTEHNEQFF. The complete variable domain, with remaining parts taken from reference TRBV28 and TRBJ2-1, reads DVKVTQSSRYLVKRTGEKVFLECVQDMDHENMFWYRQDPGLGLRLIYFSYDVKMKEKGDIPEGYSVSREKKERFSLILESASTNQTSMYLCASRTEHNEQFFGPGTRLTVL.